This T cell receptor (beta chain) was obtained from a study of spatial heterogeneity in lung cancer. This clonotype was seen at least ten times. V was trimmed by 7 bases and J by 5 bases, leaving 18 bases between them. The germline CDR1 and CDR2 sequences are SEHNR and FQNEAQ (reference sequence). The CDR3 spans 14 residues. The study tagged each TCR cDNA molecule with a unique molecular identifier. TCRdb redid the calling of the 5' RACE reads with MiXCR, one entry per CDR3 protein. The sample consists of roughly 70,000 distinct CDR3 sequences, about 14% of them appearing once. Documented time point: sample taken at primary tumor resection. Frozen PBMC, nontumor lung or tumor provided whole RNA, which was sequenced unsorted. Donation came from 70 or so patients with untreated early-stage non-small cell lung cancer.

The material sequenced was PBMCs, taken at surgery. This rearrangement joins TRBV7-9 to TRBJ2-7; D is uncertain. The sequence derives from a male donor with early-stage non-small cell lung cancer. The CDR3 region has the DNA TGTGCCAGCAACCCCCCCGCCCCTAAGAACGAGCAGTACTTC. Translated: CASNPPAPKNEQYF.